The present TCR beta chain was sequenced within a study of T cells in Graves' hyperthyroidism and ophthalmopathy. Regions amplified from RNA transcripts were the TCR beta CDR3 regions. Researchers ran a first-round RT-PCR on the TCR CDR3 using the HTBI primer set. TCRdb re-derived calls from the multiplex PCR reads in MiXCR, one entry per CDR3 protein. The table has roughly 400,000 distinct CDR3 sequences, about 14% seen once. The CDR3 is 13 amino acids. V was pared by 3 bases and J by 10 bases, with 13 bases between. Germline V CDR1 and CDR2: SGHNT, YENEEA. The V call is TRBV11-3, the J call TRBJ2-1, with unresolved D. The sample was blood. The sequence was obtained from a man in his forties or fifties with Graves' ophthalmopathy. In DNA form, the CDR3 reads TGTGCCAGCAGCTTGTGCCTCCATCTGGAGCAGTTCTTC. Its protein product is CASSLCLHLEQFF.